These 27 T cell receptor beta chains were all obtained from the same sample, sequenced in a study of cytomegalovirus exposure and HLA in healthy donors. Produced via immunoSEQ multiplex PCR; TCRdb's table is partial and in-frame only. The sample has approximately 76,000 clones; roughly 94% are singletons. The material sequenced was PBMCs. Receptor source: a woman aged 18-35 years in good health and CMV-seronegative.

The chain couples TRBV19 to TRBJ1-6, with D possibly TRBD1 on 5 matching bases. Trimming removed 2 bases from V and 7 bases from J, with 15 bases in between. The CDR3 totals 16 residues. CDR1 and CDR2 (germline): LNHDA, SQIVND (reference sequence). The CDR3 spells CASSIPGGSRNSPLHF. The CDR3 DNA reads as TGTGCCAGTAGTATACCTGGGGGGTCCAGGAATTCACCCCTCCACTTT.

The rearrangement uses TRBV19 and TRBJ2-1, with 12 bases aligning to TRBD2. The CDR3 consists of 18 residues. The V gene end was trimmed by 4 bases and the J gene end by 2 bases; junction bases not matched to a gene: 9. Germline CDR1 LNHDA, CDR2 SQIVND (reference sequence). CDR3 in amino acids: CASSNILAGGMAYNEQFF. Written as DNA, the CDR3 is TGTGCCAGTAGTAATATTCTAGCGGGGGGGATGGCCTACAATGAGCAGTTCTTC.

About this clone: Relative to the germline gene, one junction end is altered; a read error may explain this. The CDR3, as DNA: TGCAGCGTCGAAGTCCTGGGGGGAAAGGCCTACGAGCAGTACTTC. This encodes CSVEVLGGKAYEQYF. The chain uses TRBV29-1 and TRBJ2-7; perhaps TRBD2 as D (6 bases). The CDR3 loop spans 15 amino acids. Germline CDR1 reads SQVTM; CDR2 reads ANQGSEA.

The chain recombines TRBV4-2 with TRBJ1-2; 9 nucleotides align to TRBD1. There are 15 residues in the CDR3. Germline lookup yields CDR1 LGHNA and CDR2 YNFKEQ. J was trimmed by 6 bases and V by 5 bases; bases with no gene match: 10. In DNA, the CDR3 is TGTGCCAGCAGCATGACGACAGGGGGTGAGGATGGCTACACCTTC. As protein: CASSMTTGGEDGYTF.

The genes are TRBV30 and TRBJ2-7; a weak D match, TRBD2 (7 bases). The CDR3 has 14 residues. V was cut by 3 bases and J by 7 bases, with 19 bases left in between. Germline loops: CDR1 GTSNPN, CDR2 SVGIG (reference sequence). The CDR3 region is CAWRSTGGLGEQYF. The CDR3 coding sequence is TGTGCCTGGAGGTCTACCGGGGGGCTGGGGGAGCAGTACTTC.

This clone has only one observation. The rearrangement uses TRBV15 and TRBJ1-6; tentative D call: TRBD1 (5 bases). In germline, CDR1 is LNHNV, CDR2 YYDKDF (reference sequence). This CDR3 is built from 14 residues. Trimming pared 0 bases from V and 13 bases from J, leaving 13 bases between. The CDR3 spells CATSRDWGGSPLHF. The CDR3 region has the DNA TGTGCCACCAGCAGAGATTGGGGGGGGAGTCCCCTCCACTTT.

The genes are TRBV9 and TRBJ1-1, with unresolved D. The V and J ends lost 4 bases and 3 bases respectively, with 16 bases between them. CDR3 length: 15 amino acids. In germline, CDR1 is SGDLS, CDR2 YYNGEE. As DNA, the CDR3 is TGTGCCAGCAGCCCCCAGACCGGGTGGGACACTGAAGCTTTCTTT. Translated, it gives CASSPQTGWDTEAFF.

This clone was seen just once. The rearrangement uses TRBV2 and TRBJ1-2; the D gene is possibly TRBD1 (6 bases). Germline assignment: CDR1 SNHLY and CDR2 FYNNEI. The V end was cut by 1 base, the J end by 4 bases, with 16 bases between. This CDR3 is built from 16 residues. The DNA of the CDR3 is TGTGCCAGCAGTGAAGTTGGGGGCGTAGTCCTCTATGGCTACACCTTC. Protein sequence: CASSEVGGVVLYGYTF. The full variable domain, with the rest looked up from reference TRBV2 and TRBJ1-2, is EPEVTQTPSHQVTQMGQEVILRCVPISNHLYFYWYRQILGQKVEFLVSFYNNEISEKSEIFDDQFSVERPDGSNFTLKIRSTKLEDSAMYFCASSEVGGVVLYGYTFGSGTRLTVV.

The sample holds one count of this clone. The rearrangement uses TRBV6-1 and TRBJ1-2; a weak D match, TRBD1 (6 bases). V was clipped by 3 bases and J by 3 bases, with 8 bases between them. There are 13 residues in the CDR3. The germline V gene has CDR1 MNHNS and CDR2 SASEGT. The CDR3 bases are TGTGCCAGCAGTGATAGGGGGTACTATGGCTACACCTTC. It is translated as CASSDRGYYGYTF.

V usage is TRBV6-5 and J usage is TRBJ2-1, with TRBD2 identical over 12 bases. The CDR3 sequence is 13 residues long. V dropped 8 bases and J dropped 8; count of bases not matched to a gene: 4. The germline V gene encodes CDR1 MNHEY and CDR2 SVGAGI. CDR3 region: CASATSGGHEQFF. The CDR3 DNA reads TGTGCCAGCGCGACTAGCGGGGGCCATGAGCAGTTCTTC.

The V gene is TRBV28, the J gene TRBJ2-2, with 11 bases aligning to TRBD2. CDR1 MDHEN and CDR2 SYDVKM come from the germline V gene. Trimming at V came to 6 bases and at J to 3 bases, leaving 9 bases not matched to a gene. The CDR3 consists of 17 residues. The chain's CDR3 is CASRPWTGLADTGELFF. The CDR3 coding sequence is TGTGCCAGCAGACCCTGGACGGGACTAGCGGACACCGGGGAGCTGTTTTTT.

The V gene is TRBV4-3, the J gene TRBJ2-3; TRBD1 agrees at 8 bases. The CDR3 runs 16 residues. From germline, CDR1 is LGHNA and CDR2 YSLEER. The V segment lost 4 bases and the J segment 3 bases; nucleotides outside the gene matches: 9. The CDR3 sequence is CASSLNSRGRTDTQYF. DNA of the CDR3: TGCGCCAGCAGCCTAAATTCCAGGGGGCGAACAGATACGCAGTATTTT.

The CDR3 nucleotides read TGTGCCAGCAGTCCATCAGGGGTCTTCGGCAATCAGCCCCAGCATTTT. Translating gives CASSPSGVFGNQPQHF. V is TRBV27 and J is TRBJ1-5, with D possibly being TRBD1 (6 bases). Trimming removed 5 bases at V and 2 bases at J, with 16 bases between. Germline V gives CDR1 MNHEY, CDR2 SMNVEV (reference sequence). The CDR3 is 16 residues long.

The rearrangement joins TRBV7-3 to TRBJ2-7, with D unresolved. The V and J ends lost 5 bases and 4 bases respectively, with 12 bases between them. This CDR3 has 13 amino acids. Per the germline V gene, CDR1 is SGHTA and CDR2 is FQGTGA. The DNA for the CDR3 is TGTGCCAGCAGCGCCCGAACAGAATACGAGCAGTACTTC. Its translation: CASSARTEYEQYF. Filled out from reference TRBV7-3 and TRBJ2-7, the complete variable domain reads GAGVSQTPSNKVTEKGKYVELRCDPISGHTALYWYRQSLGQGPEFLIYFQGTGAADDSGLPNDRFFAVRPEGSVSTLKIQRTERGDSAVYLCASSARTEYEQYFGPGTRLTVT.

The gene calls are TRBV30 and TRBJ1-2; D gene ambiguous. This CDR3 contains 12 residues. Germline-derived CDR1 and CDR2 are GTSNPN and SVGIG (reference sequence). V was trimmed by 1 base and J by 7 bases, leaving 10 bases between them. The CDR3 is CAWSAAARGYTF. DNA of the CDR3: TGTGCCTGGAGTGCGGCGGCTCGTGGCTACACCTTC.

The chain couples TRBV5-6 to TRBJ1-5; D gene uncertain. Germline V lookup: CDR1 SGHDT, CDR2 YYEEEE. V was clipped by 1 base and J by 0 bases, with 11 bases between them. This CDR3 has 16 amino acids. The DNA for the CDR3 is TGTGCCAGCAGCTTGCTGGCAGAAGATAGCAATCAGCCCCAGCATTTT. Its translation is CASSLLAEDSNQPQHF.

V is TRBV18 and J is TRBJ2-5; D uncertain. V lost 2 bases to trimming and J lost 2 bases, with 9 bases between them. Germline lookup yields CDR1 KGHSH and CDR2 LQKENI. The CDR3 sequence is 14 residues long. The CDR3 DNA follows: TGTGCCAGCTCACCATTGCCAGGACAAGAGACCCAGTACTTC. It is translated as CASSPLPGQETQYF.

The chain links TRBV2 to TRBJ2-2, with D possibly TRBD2 on 6 matching bases. The CDR3 has 13 residues. Germline assignment: CDR1 SNHLY and CDR2 FYNNEI. Trimming shortened V by 5 bases and J by 7 bases, and 11 bases separated the two germline ends. The CDR3 DNA is TGTGCCAGCAGTCCGGGGGTTGGCGGGGAGCTGTTTTTT. Encoded protein: CASSPGVGGELFF. The variable domain in full, with the rest retrieved from reference TRBV2 and TRBJ2-2, is EPEVTQTPSHQVTQMGQEVILRCVPISNHLYFYWYRQILGQKVEFLVSFYNNEISEKSEIFDDQFSVERPDGSNFTLKIRSTKLEDSAMYFCASSPGVGGELFFGEGSRLTVL.

The chain has TRBV4-1 and TRBJ2-7; 7 positions match TRBD1. V lost 5 bases and J lost 5; bases outside the gene matches: 6. Germline loops: CDR1 MGHRA, CDR2 YSYEKL. This CDR3 has 13 amino acids. CDR3 loop: CASSSRQGDEQYF. The CDR3 region has the DNA TGCGCCAGCAGCTCACGACAGGGTGACGAGCAGTACTTC.

CDR3 nucleotide sequence: TGTGCCAGCAGCTTAACGACAGGGTCCTACGAGCAGTACTTC. This gives the protein CASSLTTGSYEQYF. The chain uses TRBV7-3 and TRBJ2-7; TRBD1 agrees at 7 bases. This CDR3 has 14 amino acids. Germline CDR1 and CDR2: SGHTA and FQGTGA. J was trimmed by 1 base and V by 0 bases; bases with no gene match: 0.

The rearrangement links TRBV6-1 to TRBJ1-5; TRBD1 might be the D (6 bases). The germline V gene has CDR1 MNHNS and CDR2 SASEGT. This CDR3 is built from 20 residues. The V end was cut by 0 bases, the J end by 3 bases, with 24 bases between. CDR3 bases: TGTGCCAGCAGTGAAGCGGGGGGGCAGTCAAGGAGAAAGGACAATCAGCCCCAGCATTTT. Its protein is CASSEAGGQSRRKDNQPQHF.

V and J are TRBV25-1 and TRBJ2-2, with 7 bases lining up with TRBD1. This CDR3 contains 16 residues. Germline trimming cut 6 bases from V and 5 bases from J; bases unmatched to any gene: 12. Germline assignment: CDR1 MGHDK and CDR2 SYGVNS. This CDR3 is CASSPEPGQPTGELFF. The CDR3 region has the DNA TGTGCCAGCAGCCCCGAGCCGGGACAGCCAACCGGGGAGCTGTTTTTT.

V and J are TRBV5-1 and TRBJ2-5, with 10 bases fitting TRBD1. Germline V gives CDR1 SGHRS, CDR2 YFSETQ. Trimming at V came to 3 bases and at J to 5 bases, leaving 16 bases not matched to a gene. The CDR3 is 18 residues long. The CDR3 loop is CASSSRVDRGLVGETQYF. The CDR3 nucleotides read TGCGCCAGCAGCTCCAGGGTCGACAGGGGGCTGGTGGGGGAGACCCAGTACTTC.

The rearrangement uses TRBV28 and TRBJ2-7, with 7 bases matching TRBD2. Looked up from germline, CDR1 is MDHEN and CDR2 is SYDVKM. CDR3 length: 16 amino acids. The V gene end was trimmed by 4 bases and the J gene end by 2 bases; junction bases not matched to a gene: 11. The CDR3 sequence is CASSSPPKAGTYEQYF. The CDR3 DNA sequence: TGTGCCAGCAGTTCTCCCCCGAAAGCGGGGACCTACGAGCAGTACTTC.

In its sample, this clone was seen once. The chain combines TRBV7-9 with TRBJ1-2; 7 nucleotides line up with TRBD1. The CDR3 is 14 residues long. Trimming at V came to 0 bases and at J to 3 bases, leaving 1 base not matched to a gene. Per the germline V gene, CDR1 is SEHNR and CDR2 is FQNEAQ (reference sequence). The CDR3 reads CASSLAGQDYGYTF. CDR3 in DNA: TGTGCCAGCAGCTTAGCTGGACAGGACTATGGCTACACCTTC.

This chain uses TRBV28 with TRBJ2-6; D might be TRBD1 (6 bases). Trimming removed 4 bases at V and 1 base at J, with 14 bases between. The CDR3 contains 17 residues. In germline, CDR1 is MDHEN, CDR2 SYDVKM. For the CDR3, the DNA is TGTGCCAGCAGTTCGAGGACAGCTGAATCTGGGGCCAACGTCCTGACTTTC. Its translation is CASSSRTAESGANVLTF.

J is TRBJ2-2 and V is TRBV29-1, with TRBD1 matching 7 bases. CDR1 SQVTM and CDR2 ANQGSEA come from the germline V gene. The CDR3 is 16 residues long. V lost 3 bases, J lost 5 bases, and 12 bases stayed unmatched. The CDR3 DNA follows: TGCAGCGTTGAGAATCGGCAGGGGGTGAGGACCGGGGAGCTGTTTTTT. It encodes CSVENRQGVRTGELFF.